Described below is a single T cell receptor beta chain sequence and its context. This sample was taken from a study of control samples from healthy donors and cancer patients. This CDR3 region has 13 residues. CDR1 is MDHEN, CDR2 SYDVKM, per germline. With 5 bases removed from V and 1 base from J, the gap between germline ends came to 8 bases. The assay was immunoSEQ multiplex PCR, and TCRdb's table has in-frame clones only and misses some. The table has roughly 95,000 clones, roughly 90% seen once. This chain uses TRBV28 with TRBJ1-1; D remains ambiguous. The sequencing sample was made of blood. This TCR derives from a human donor in good health. The donor label of this sample is uncertain. The DNA of the CDR3 is TGTGCCAGCAGTCGGCGGAGGAACACTGAAGCTTTCTTT. This sequence encodes CASSRRRNTEAFF.